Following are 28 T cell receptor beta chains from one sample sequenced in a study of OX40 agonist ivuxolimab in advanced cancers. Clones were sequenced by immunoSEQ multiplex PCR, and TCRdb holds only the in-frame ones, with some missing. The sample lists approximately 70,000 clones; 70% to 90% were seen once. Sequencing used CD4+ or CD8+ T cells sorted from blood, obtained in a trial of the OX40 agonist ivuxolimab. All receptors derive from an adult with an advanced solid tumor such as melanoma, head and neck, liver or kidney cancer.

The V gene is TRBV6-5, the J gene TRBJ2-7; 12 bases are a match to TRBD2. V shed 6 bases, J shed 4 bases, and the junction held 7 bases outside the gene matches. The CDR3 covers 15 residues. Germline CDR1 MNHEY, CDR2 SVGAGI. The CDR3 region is CASRTGLAGSYEQYF. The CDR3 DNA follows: TGTGCCAGCAGAACAGGACTAGCGGGATCTTACGAGCAGTACTTC.

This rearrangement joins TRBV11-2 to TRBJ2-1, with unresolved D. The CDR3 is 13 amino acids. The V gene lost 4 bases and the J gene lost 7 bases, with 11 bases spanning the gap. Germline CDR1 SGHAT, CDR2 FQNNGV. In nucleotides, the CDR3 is TGTGCCAGCAGCTCCTATGCATCTAATGAGCAGTTCTTC. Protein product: CASSSYASNEQFF.

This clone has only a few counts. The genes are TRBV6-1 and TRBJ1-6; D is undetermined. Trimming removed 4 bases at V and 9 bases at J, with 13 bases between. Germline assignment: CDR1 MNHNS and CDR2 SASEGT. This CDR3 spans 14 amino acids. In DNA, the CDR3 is TGTGCCAGCAGTGGACGGTGGCGGAGTTCACCCCTCCACTTT. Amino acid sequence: CASSGRWRSSPLHF.

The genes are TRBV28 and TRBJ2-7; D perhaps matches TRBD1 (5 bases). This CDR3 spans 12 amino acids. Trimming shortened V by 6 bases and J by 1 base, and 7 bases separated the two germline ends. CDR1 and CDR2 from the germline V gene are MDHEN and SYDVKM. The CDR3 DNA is TGTGCCAGCAGGGACAATTCCTACGAGCAGTACTTC. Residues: CASRDNSYEQYF.

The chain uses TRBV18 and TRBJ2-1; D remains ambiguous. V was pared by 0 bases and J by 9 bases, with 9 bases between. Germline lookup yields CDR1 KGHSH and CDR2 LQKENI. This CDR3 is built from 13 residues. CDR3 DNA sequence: TGTGCCAGCTCACCACCGGCCATAGCTGAGCAGTTCTTC. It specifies CASSPPAIAEQFF.

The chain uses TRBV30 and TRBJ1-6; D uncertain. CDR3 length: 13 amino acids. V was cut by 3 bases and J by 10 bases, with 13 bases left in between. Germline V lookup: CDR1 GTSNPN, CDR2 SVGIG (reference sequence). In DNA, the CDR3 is TGTGCCTGGAGCGGGTTCCGTGGCTCACCCCTCCACTTT. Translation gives CAWSGFRGSPLHF. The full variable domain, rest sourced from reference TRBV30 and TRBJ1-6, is SQTIHQWPATLVQPVGSPLSLECTVEGTSNPNLYWYRQAAGRGLQLLFYSVGIGQISSEVPQNLSASRPQDRQFILSSKKLLLSDSGFYLCAWSGFRGSPLHFGNGTRLTVT.

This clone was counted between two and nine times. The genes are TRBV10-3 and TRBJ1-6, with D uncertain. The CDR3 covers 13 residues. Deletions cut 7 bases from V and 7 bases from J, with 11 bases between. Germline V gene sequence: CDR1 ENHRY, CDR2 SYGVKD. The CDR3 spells CAITADPNSPLHF. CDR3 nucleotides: TGTGCCATCACGGCAGATCCCAATTCACCCCTCCACTTT.

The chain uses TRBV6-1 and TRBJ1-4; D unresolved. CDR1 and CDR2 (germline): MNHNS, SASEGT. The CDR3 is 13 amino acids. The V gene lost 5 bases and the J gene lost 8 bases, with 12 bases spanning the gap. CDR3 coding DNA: TGTGCCAGCAGTATGACCGTTGGGGAAAAACTGTTTTTT. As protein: CASSMTVGEKLFF.

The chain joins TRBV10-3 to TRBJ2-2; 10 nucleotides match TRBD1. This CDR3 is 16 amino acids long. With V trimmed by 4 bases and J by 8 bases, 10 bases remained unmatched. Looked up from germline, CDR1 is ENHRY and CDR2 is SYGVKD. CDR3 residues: CAISAGTGASGGELFF. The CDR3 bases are TGTGCCATCAGTGCTGGGACAGGGGCCTCTGGAGGGGAGCTGTTTTTT.

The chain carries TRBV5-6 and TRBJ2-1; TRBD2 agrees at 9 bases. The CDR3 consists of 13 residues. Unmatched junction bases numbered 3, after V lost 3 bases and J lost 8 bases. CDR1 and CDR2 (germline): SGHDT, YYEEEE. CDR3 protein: CASSSLAGDEQFF. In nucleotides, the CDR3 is TGTGCCAGCAGCTCACTAGCGGGCGATGAGCAGTTCTTC.

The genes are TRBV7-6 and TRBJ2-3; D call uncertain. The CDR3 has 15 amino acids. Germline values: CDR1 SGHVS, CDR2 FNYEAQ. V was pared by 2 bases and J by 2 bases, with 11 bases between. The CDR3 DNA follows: TGTGCCAGCAGCTTATATGCGGAGCCCACAGATACGCAGTATTTT. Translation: CASSLYAEPTDTQYF.

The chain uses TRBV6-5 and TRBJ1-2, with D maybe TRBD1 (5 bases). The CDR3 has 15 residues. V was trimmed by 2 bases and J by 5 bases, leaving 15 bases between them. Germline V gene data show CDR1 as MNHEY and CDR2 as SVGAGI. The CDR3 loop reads CASSYGTAGSYGYTF. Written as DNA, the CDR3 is TGTGCCAGCAGTTACGGGACGGCGGGAAGTTATGGCTACACCTTC.

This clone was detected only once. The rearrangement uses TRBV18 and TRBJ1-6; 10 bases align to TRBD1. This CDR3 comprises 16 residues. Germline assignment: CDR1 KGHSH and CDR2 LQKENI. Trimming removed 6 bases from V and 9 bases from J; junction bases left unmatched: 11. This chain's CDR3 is CASSSSTGTGVSPLHF. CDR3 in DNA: TGTGCCAGCTCCTCCTCGACCGGGACAGGGGTTTCACCCCTCCACTTT.

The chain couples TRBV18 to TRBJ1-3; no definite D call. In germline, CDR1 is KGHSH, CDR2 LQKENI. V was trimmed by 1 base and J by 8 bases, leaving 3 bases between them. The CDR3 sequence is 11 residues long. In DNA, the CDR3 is TGTGCCAGCTCACCACGGGACACCATATATTTT. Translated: CASSPRDTIYF.

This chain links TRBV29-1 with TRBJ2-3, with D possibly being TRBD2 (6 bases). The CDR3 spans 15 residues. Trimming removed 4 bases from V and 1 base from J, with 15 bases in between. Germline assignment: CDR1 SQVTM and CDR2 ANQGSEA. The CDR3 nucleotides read TGCAGCGTTGTTCGAATAGGAGGGGGCACAGATACGCAGTATTTT. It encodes CSVVRIGGGTDTQYF.

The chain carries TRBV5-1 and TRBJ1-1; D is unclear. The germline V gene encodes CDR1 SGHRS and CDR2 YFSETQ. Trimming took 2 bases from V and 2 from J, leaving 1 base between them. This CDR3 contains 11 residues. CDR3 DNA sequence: TGCGCCAGCAGCTTTAACACTGAAGCTTTCTTT. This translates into CASSFNTEAFF.

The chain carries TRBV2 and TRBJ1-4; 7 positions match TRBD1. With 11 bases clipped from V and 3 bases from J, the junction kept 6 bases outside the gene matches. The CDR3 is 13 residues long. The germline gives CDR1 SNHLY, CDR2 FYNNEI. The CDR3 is CADRQGPNEKLFF. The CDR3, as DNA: TGTGCCGATAGACAGGGACCTAATGAAAAACTGTTTTTT.

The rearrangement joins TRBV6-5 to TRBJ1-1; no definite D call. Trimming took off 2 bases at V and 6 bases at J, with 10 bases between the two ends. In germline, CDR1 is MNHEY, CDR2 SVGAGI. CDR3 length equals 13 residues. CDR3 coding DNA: TGTGCCAGCAGTTACAACCCGGAGGCTGAAGCTTTCTTT. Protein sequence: CASSYNPEAEAFF.

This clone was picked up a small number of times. The chain's CDR3 is CASRPSRTTGELFF. For the CDR3, the DNA is TGTGCCAGTAGGCCCTCAAGGACCACCGGGGAGCTGTTTTTT. The V and J genes are TRBV19 and TRBJ2-2; D not resolved. The CDR3 contains 14 residues. Germline CDR1 and CDR2: LNHDA and SQIVND (reference sequence). Trimming pared 6 bases from V and 4 bases from J, leaving 12 bases between.

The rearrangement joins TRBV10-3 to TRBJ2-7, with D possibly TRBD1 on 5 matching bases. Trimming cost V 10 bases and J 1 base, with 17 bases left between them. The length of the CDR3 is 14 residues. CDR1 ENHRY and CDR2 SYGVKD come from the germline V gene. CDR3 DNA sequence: TGTGCCAATGCTCAAGGAAGGGGTTCCTACGAGCAGTACTTC. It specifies CANAQGRGSYEQYF.

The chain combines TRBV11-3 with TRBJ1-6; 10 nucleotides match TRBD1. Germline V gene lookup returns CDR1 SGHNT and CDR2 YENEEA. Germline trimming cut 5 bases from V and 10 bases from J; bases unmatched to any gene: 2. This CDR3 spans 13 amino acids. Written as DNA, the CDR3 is TGTGCCAGCAGCAGGGACAGGGGCTCACCCCTCCACTTT. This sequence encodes CASSRDRGSPLHF.

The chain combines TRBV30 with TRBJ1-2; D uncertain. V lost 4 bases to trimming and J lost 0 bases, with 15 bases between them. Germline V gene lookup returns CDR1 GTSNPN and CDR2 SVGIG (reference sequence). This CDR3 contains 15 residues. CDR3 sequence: CAWTRPGGSNYGYTF. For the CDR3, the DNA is TGTGCCTGGACCCGACCCGGAGGATCTAACTATGGCTACACCTTC.

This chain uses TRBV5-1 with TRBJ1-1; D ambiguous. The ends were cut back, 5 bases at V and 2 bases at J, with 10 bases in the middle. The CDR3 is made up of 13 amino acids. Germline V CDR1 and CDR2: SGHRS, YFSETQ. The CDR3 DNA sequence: TGCGCCAGCAGGGCCCTACCCAACACTGAAGCTTTCTTT. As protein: CASRALPNTEAFF. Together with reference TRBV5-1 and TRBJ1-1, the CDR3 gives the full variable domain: KAGVTQTPRYLIKTRGQQVTLSCSPISGHRSVSWYQQTPGQGLQFLFEYFSETQRNKGNFPGRFSGRQFSNSRSEMNVSTLELGDSALYLCASRALPNTEAFFGQGTRLTVV.

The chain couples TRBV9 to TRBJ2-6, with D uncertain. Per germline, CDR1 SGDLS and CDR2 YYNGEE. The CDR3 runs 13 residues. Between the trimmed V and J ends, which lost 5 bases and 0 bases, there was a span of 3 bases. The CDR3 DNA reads TGTGCCAGCAGGAGCTCTGGGGCCAACGTCCTGACTTTC. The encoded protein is CASRSSGANVLTF.

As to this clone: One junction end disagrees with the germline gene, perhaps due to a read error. Here the CDR3 reads CASSEEAGVGTQYF. The CDR3 coding sequence is TGTGCCAGCAGCGAAGAGGCGGGGGTGGGGACCCAGTACTTC. The rearrangement links TRBV4-2 to TRBJ2-5; 7 positions agree with TRBD2. The CDR3 has 14 residues. Germline values: CDR1 LGHNA, CDR2 YNFKEQ.

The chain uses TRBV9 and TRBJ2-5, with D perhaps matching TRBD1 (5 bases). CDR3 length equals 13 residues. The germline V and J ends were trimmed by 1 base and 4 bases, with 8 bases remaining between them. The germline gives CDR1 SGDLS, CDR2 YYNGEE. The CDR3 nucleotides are TGTGCCAGCAGCGTATGGGGCTCAGAGACCCAGTACTTC. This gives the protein CASSVWGSETQYF. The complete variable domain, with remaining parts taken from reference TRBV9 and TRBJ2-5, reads DSGVTQTPKHLITATGQRVTLRCSPRSGDLSVYWYQQSLDQGLQFLIQYYNGEERAKGNILERFSAQQFPDLHSELNLSSLELGDSALYFCASSVWGSETQYFGPGTRLLVL.

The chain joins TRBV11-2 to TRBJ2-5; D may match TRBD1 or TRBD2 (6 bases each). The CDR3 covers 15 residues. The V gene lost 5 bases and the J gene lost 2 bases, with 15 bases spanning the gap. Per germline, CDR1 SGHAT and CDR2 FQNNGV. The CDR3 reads CASSLGGRAQETQYF. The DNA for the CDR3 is TGTGCCAGCAGCCTAGGGGGGCGGGCACAAGAGACCCAGTACTTC.

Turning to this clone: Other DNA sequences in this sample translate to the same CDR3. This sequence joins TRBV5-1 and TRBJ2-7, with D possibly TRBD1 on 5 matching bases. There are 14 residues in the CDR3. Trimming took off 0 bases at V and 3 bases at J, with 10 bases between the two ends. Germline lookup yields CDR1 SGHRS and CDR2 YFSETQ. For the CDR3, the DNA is TGCGCCAGCAGCTTGGGGCAGGGAAACTACGAGCAGTACTTC. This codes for CASSLGQGNYEQYF.